This T cell receptor beta chain was sequenced during a study of spatial heterogeneity in lung cancer. Study-wide background: Beta-chain sequences were consistently detected more often than alpha-chain sequences. Study results and caveats: Ubiquitous expanded tumor TCRs showed up in blood more at resection than follow-up.

This clonotype has more than one count but fewer than ten. Its antigen is as yet unknown. The CDR3 spans 14 residues. V shed 4 bases, J shed 7 bases, and the junction held 9 bases outside the gene matches. The germline V gene encodes CDR1 SGHRS and CDR2 YFSETQ. Time point denoted: sample taken at primary tumor resection. Tumor, nontumor lung or frozen PBMC supplied whole RNA, sequenced without sorting. The donor group consisted of around 66 patients who had untreated, early-stage non-small cell lung cancer. Each molecule of TCR cDNA was tagged with one unique molecular identifier. TCRdb re-analysed the 5' RACE reads in MiXCR, keeping a single row per CDR3 protein. The data contain approximately 92,000 distinct CDR3 sequences, over 9.5% of them singletons.

This TCR derives from a male donor with early-stage non-small cell lung cancer. Sample: PBMCs, taken at surgery. This chain uses TRBV5-1 with TRBJ2-7; 9 bases fit TRBD1. The CDR3 region is CASSLRDRDVEQYF. DNA of the CDR3: TGCGCCAGCAGCCTCCGGGACAGGGACGTGGAGCAGTACTTC.